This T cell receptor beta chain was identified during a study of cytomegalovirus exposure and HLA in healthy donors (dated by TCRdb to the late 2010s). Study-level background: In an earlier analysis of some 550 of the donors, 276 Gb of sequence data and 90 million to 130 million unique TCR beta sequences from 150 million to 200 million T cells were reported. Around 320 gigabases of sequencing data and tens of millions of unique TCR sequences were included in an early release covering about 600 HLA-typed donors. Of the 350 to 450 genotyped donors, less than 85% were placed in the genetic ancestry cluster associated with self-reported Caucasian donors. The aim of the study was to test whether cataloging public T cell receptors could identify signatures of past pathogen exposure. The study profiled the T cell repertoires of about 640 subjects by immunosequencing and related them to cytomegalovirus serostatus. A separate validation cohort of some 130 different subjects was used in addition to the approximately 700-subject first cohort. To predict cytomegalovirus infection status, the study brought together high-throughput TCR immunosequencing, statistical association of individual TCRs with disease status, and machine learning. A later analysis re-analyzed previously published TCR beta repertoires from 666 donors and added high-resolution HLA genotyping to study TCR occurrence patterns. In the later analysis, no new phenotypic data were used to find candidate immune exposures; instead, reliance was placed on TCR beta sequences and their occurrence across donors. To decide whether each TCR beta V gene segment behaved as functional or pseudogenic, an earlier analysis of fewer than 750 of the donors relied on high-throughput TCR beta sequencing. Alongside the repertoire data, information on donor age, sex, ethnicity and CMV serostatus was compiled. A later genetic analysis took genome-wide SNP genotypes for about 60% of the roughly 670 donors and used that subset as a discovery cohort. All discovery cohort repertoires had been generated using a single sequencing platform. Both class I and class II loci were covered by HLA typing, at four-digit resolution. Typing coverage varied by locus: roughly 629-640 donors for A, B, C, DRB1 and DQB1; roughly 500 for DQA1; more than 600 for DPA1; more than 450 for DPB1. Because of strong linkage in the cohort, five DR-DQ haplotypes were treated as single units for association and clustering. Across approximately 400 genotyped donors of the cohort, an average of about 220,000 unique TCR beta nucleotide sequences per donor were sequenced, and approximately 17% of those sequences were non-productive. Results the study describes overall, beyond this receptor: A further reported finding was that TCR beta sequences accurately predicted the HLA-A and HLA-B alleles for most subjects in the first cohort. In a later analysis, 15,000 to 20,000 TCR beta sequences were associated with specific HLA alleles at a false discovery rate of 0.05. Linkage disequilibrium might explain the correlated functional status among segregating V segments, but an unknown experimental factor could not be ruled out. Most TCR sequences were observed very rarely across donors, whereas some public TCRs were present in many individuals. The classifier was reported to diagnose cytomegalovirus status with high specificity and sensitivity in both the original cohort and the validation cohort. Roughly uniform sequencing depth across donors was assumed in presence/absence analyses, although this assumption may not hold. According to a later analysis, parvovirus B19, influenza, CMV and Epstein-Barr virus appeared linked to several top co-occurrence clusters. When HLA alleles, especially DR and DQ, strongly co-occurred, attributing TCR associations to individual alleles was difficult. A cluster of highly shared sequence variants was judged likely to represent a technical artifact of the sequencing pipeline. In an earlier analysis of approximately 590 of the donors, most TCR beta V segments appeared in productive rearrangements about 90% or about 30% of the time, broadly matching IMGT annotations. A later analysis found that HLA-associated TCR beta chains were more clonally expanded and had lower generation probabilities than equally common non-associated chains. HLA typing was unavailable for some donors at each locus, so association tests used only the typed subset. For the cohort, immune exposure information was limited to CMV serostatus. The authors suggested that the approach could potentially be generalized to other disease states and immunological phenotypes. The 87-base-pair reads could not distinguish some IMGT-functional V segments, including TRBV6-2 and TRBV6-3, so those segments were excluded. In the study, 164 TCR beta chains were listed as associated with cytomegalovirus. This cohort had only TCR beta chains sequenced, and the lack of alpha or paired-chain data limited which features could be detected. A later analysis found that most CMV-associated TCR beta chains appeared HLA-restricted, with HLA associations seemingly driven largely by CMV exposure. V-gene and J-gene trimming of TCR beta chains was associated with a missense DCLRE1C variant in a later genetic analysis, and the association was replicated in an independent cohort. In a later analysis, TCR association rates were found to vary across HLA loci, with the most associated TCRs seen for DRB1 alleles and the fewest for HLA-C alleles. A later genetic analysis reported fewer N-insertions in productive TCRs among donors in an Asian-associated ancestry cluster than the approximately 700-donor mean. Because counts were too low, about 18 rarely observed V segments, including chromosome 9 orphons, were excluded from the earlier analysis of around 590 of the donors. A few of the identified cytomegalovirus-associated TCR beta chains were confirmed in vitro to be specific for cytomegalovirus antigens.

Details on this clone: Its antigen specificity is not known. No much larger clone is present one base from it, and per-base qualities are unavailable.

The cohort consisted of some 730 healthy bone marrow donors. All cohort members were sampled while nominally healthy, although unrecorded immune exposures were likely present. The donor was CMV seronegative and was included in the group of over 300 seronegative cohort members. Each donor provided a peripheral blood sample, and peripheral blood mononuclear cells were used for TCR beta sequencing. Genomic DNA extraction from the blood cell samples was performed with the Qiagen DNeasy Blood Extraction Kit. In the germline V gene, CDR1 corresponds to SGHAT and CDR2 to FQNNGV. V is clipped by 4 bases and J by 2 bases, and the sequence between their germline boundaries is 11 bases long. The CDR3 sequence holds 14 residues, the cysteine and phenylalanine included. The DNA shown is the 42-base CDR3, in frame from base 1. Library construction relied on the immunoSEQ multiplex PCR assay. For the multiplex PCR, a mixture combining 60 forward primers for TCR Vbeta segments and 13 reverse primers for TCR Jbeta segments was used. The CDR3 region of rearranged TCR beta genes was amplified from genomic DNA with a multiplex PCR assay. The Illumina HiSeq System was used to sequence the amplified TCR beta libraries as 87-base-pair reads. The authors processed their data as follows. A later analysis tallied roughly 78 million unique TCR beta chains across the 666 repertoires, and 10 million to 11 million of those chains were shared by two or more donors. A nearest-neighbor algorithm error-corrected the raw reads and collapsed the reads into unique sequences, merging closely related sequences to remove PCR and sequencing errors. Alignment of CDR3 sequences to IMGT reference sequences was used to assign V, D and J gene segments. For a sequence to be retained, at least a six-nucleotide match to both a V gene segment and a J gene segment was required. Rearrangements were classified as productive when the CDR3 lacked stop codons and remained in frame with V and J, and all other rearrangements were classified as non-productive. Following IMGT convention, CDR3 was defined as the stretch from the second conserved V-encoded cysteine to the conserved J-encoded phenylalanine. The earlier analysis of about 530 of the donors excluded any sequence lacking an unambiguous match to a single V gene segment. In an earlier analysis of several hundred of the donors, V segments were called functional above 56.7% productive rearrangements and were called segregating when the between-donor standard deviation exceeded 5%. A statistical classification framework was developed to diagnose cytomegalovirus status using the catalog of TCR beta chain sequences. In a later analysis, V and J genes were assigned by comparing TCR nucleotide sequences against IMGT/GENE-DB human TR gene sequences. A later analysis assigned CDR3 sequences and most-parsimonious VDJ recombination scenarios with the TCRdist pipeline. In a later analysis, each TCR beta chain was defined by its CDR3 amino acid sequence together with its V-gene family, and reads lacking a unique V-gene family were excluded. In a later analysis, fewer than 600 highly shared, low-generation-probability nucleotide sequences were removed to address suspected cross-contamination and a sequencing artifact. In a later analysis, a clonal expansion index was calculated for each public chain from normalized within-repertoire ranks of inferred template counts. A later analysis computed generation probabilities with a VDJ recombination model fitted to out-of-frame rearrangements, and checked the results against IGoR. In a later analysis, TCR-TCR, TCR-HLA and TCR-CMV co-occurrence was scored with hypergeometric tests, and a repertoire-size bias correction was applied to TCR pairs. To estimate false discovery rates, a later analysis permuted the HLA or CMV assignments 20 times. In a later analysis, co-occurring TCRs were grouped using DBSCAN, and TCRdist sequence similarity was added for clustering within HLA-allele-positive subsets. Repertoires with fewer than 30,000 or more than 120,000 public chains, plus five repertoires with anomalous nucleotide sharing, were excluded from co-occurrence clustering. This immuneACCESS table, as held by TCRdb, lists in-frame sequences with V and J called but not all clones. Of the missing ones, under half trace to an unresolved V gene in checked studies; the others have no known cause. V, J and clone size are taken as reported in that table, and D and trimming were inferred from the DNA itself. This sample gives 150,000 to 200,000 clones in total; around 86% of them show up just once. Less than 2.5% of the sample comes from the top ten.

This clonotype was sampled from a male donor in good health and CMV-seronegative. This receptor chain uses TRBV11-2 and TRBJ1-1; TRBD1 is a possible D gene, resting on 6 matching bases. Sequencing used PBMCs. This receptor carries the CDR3 CASSSGVVNTEAFF. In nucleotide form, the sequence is TGTGCCAGCAGCTCAGGGGTAGTAAACACTGAAGCTTTCTTT. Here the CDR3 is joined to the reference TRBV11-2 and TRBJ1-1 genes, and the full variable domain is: EAGVAQSPRYKIIEKRQSVAFWCNPISGHATLYWYQQILGQGPKLLIQFQNNGVVDDSQLPKDRFSAERLKGVDSTLKIQPAKLEDSAVYLCASSSGVVNTEAFFGQGTRLTVV.